This T cell receptor (beta chain) emerged from a study of vaccination and CD4 T cells after COVID-19. The overall study: Participants were vaccinated with two doses, given as either BNT162b2 or mRNA-1273 vaccine.

As regards this clonotype: Its antigen is unknown.

The CDR3 totals 15 residues. With 1 base removed from V and 2 bases from J, the gap between germline ends came to 11 bases. CDR1 is SGHNT and CDR2 is YENEEA in the germline V gene. As for treatment: approximately 11-day PBMC culture with coronavirus spike peptide pools or control peptides (ViraFEST assay). Positive PCR results dated from March to December 2020, before the US Alpha, Beta and Delta variants. The study sequenced cultured CD4+ T cell DNA using the Oncomine TCR Beta short-read assay. The source of extracted genomic DNA was cultured CD4+ T cells. MiXCR, applied by TCRdb to the PCR reads, yields one record per CDR3 protein. Of around 15,000 distinct CDR3 sequences listed, about 50% are singletons.

The sequence was collected from a human donor who had recovered from COVID-19. The sequencing input was CD4+ T cells from blood, cultured in vitro. This chain connects TRBV11-3 to TRBJ1-1, with TRBD1 as a possible D gene (5 bases). CDR3 sequence reads: CASSLAPGVNTEAFF. The CDR3 DNA is TGTGCCAGCAGCTTAGCTCCGGGGGTCAACACTGAAGCTTTCTTT.